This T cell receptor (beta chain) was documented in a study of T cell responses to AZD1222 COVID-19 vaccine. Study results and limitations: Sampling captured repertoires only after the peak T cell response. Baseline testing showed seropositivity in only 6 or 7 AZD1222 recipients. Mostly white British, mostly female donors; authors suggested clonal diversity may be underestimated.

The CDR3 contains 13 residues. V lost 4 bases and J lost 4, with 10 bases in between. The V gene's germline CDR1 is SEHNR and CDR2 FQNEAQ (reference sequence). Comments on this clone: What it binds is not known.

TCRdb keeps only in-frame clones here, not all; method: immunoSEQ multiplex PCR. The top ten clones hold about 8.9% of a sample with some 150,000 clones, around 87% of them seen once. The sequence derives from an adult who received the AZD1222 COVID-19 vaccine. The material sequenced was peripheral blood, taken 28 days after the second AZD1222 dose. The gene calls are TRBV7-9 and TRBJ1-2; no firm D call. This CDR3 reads CASSSTDGYGYTF. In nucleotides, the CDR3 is TGTGCCAGCAGCTCGACGGACGGCTATGGCTACACCTTC.